What follows are 8 T cell receptor beta chains derived from one specimen sequenced in a study of T cell changes during pregnancy in multiple sclerosis. Libraries were prepared by immunoSEQ multiplex PCR; TCRdb keeps only in-frame clonotypes and omits some of them. The sample has tens of thousands of clones, approximately 92% seen once. The sample in question was peripheral blood, obtained in the third trimester of pregnancy. The receptors here all came from a female donor in good health, enrolled as a control in a pregnancy study.

The CDR3 DNA follows: TGTGCCAGCAGTTCTCTGGGACAGCAAGCCGAGCAGTACTTC. Protein sequence: CASSSLGQQAEQYF. V gene TRBV6-6 combines with J gene TRBJ2-7; 7 bases agree with TRBD1. V lost 4 bases, J lost 6 bases, and 9 bases stayed unmatched. The CDR3 runs 14 residues. Germline V gene lookup returns CDR1 MNHNY and CDR2 SVGAGI (reference sequence).

The chain links TRBV14 to TRBJ1-1; D gene ambiguous. Germline CDR1 SGHDN, CDR2 FVKESK. This CDR3 has 13 amino acids. The V end lost 3 bases, the J end lost 2 bases, and 7 bases lay between the germline ends. The chain's CDR3 is CASSHGINTEAFF. CDR3 bases: TGTGCCAGCAGCCACGGGATAAACACTGAAGCTTTCTTT.

CDR3 sequence reads: CASSQQGQETQYF. In DNA form, the CDR3 reads TGTGCCAGCTCACAACAGGGCCAAGAGACCCAGTACTTC. The chain combines TRBV18 with TRBJ2-5; D possibly corresponds to TRBD1 (6 bases). The CDR3 loop spans 13 amino acids. Between the trimmed V and J ends, which lost 4 bases and 1 base, there was a span of 7 bases. Germline CDR1 and CDR2: KGHSH and LQKENI.

The chain employs TRBV10-3 and TRBJ2-3, with D possibly TRBD1 on 5 matching bases. The germline gives CDR1 ENHRY, CDR2 SYGVKD. Trimming left V 6 bases short and J 2 bases short, with 9 bases between. The CDR3 is 13 residues long. CDR3 in amino acids: CAIRSDNTDTQYF. The DNA of the CDR3 is TGTGCCATCAGATCGGACAACACAGATACGCAGTATTTT.

The V call is TRBV5-5, the J call TRBJ1-3; a possible D gene is TRBD1 (5 bases). The CDR3 spans 18 residues. V was cut by 1 base and J by 0 bases, with 17 bases left in between. CDR1 and CDR2 from the germline V gene are SGHKS and YYEKEE (reference sequence). The CDR3 reads CASSLLPGGGSSGNTIYF. The CDR3 DNA is TGTGCCAGCAGCTTGTTACCAGGTGGGGGGAGCTCTGGAAACACCATATATTTT.

The J gene is TRBJ2-3, the V gene TRBV28; D possibly corresponds to TRBD2 (5 bases). The V gene's germline CDR1 is MDHEN and CDR2 SYDVKM. There are 15 residues in the CDR3. Trimming cost V 6 bases and J 6 bases, with 19 bases left between them. CDR3 in amino acids: CASRGADYMADTQYF. The CDR3 region has the DNA TGTGCCAGCAGGGGCGCCGACTATATGGCGGATACGCAGTATTTT.

The chain carries TRBV5-4 and TRBJ1-2; D remains unclear. CDR3 size: 13 residues. Per the germline V gene, CDR1 is SGHNT and CDR2 is YYREEE (reference sequence). V was trimmed by 2 bases and J by 0 bases, leaving 5 bases between them. The DNA for the CDR3 is TGTGCCAGCAGCTTTCCCTCTAACTATGGCTACACCTTC. Amino acid sequence: CASSFPSNYGYTF.

There are a few counts of this clone. The chain is built from TRBV9 and TRBJ1-1; D not resolved. The V end was cut by 3 bases, the J end by 5 bases, with 11 bases between. Germline assignment: CDR1 SGDLS and CDR2 YYNGEE. The CDR3 is made up of 13 amino acids. The CDR3 spells CASSALVNTEAFF. The CDR3, as DNA: TGTGCCAGCAGCGCCCTAGTCAATACTGAAGCTTTCTTT.